This T cell receptor beta chain was sequenced during a study of early T cells in non-severe SARS-CoV-2 infection. Turning to the study itself: Sequencing used unsorted whole-blood bulk RNA, so chains lack pairing. Points from the study as a whole: Anti-spike CD8 specificities were favored by VDJdb matching, whose results missed private and CD4 specificities.

Attachment of unique molecular identifiers was made to individual cDNA molecules. TCRdb reanalysed the 5' RACE reads using MiXCR and keeps one entry per CDR3 protein. Among 75,000 to 100,000 distinct CDR3 sequences, 13% to 15% were seen once, and the ten largest hold roughly 6.4%. The CDR3 has 15 residues. Trimming stripped 3 bases from V and 3 bases from J, with 15 bases between. CDR1 is SGHAT and CDR2 is FQNNGV in the germline V gene. The table lists this clonotype with a few counts. Its antigen is unknown. This receptor was identified in an adult who was a healthcare worker with PCR-confirmed SARS-CoV-2 infection or an uninfected control (not recorded which). The sequencing input was whole blood. This chain uses TRBV11-2 with TRBJ2-7; TRBD1 is a possible D gene (6 bases). CDR3 DNA sequence: TGTGCCAGCAGCTTTGCCGGGACACTAATCTACGAGCAGTACTTC. Amino acid sequence: CASSFAGTLIYEQYF.